The text below deals with one TCR beta chain. This specimen belongs to a study of cytomegalovirus exposure and HLA in healthy donors. Clones were sequenced by immunoSEQ multiplex PCR, and TCRdb holds only the in-frame ones, with some missing. The repertoire holds about 98,000 clones, with less than 90% as singletons. The V gene lost 2 bases and the J gene lost 6 bases, with 13 bases spanning the gap. Germline CDR1 reads LNHNV; CDR2 reads YYDKDF (reference sequence). The CDR3 totals 14 residues. The study drew the donors from its roughly 120-subject validation cohort, separate from the roughly 700-subject first cohort.

The chain is built from TRBV15 and TRBJ1-2; D may be TRBD1 (6 bases). The source material was PBMCs. This TCR was recovered from a man younger than 30 in good health and CMV-seropositive. DNA of the CDR3: TGTGCCACCAGCAGATCCACGGCAGGGGATGGCTACACCTTC. Its translation: CATSRSTAGDGYTF.